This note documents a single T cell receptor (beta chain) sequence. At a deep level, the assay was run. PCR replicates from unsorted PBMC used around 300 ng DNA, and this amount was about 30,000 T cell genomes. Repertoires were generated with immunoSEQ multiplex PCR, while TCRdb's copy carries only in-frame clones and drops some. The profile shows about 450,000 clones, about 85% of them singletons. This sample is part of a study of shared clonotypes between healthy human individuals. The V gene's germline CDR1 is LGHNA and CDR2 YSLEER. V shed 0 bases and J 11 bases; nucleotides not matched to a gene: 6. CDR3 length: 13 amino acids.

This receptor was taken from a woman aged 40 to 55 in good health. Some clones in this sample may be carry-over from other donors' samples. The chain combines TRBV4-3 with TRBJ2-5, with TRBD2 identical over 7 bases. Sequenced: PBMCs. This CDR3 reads CASSQDREGEQYF. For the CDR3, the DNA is TGCGCCAGCAGCCAAGATAGGGAGGGTGAGCAGTACTTC.